Presented here are 30 T cell receptor beta chains from one specimen sequenced in a study of beta chain features in type 1 diabetes (dated by TCRdb to between 2017 and 2018). The library was obtained by the immunoSEQ multiplex PCR assay. All of the isolated RNA was reverse transcribed with the High Capacity cDNA Reverse Transcription Kit, so expressed TCRB transcripts were sequenced. Not all clones reach the TCRdb copy of this immuneACCESS table, which keeps in-frame sequences only. Checked studies attribute under half of the gap to unresolved V genes and leave the rest unexplained. The sample table holds about 130,000 clones, of which roughly a tenth were seen once. Of the sample, 0.6% to 0.85% is held by the ten largest clones. The sequencing sample was made of central memory CD4+ T cells from blood. Receptors originate from a man between 18 and 35 years old in good health.

The chain uses TRBV5-1 and TRBJ2-1; no clear D. Trimming removed 1 base from V and 6 bases from J, with 11 bases in between. The CDR3 extends over 14 amino acids. Germline lookup yields CDR1 SGHRS and CDR2 YFSETQ. In nucleotides, the CDR3 is TGCGCCAGCAGCTTGTACAGCACCCTCAATGAGCAGTTCTTC. Translated: CASSLYSTLNEQFF.

V is TRBV30 and J is TRBJ2-5, with a possible D match to TRBD2 (6 bases). CDR3 length: 11 residues. V shed 0 bases and J shed 11 bases, with 10 bases lying between them. CDR1 and CDR2 from the germline V gene are GTSNPN and SVGIG (reference sequence). CDR3 in DNA: TGTGCCTGGAGTGTTTCCCGGGAGCAGTACTTC. It translates to CAWSVSREQYF.

This clone was found a few times. Other nucleotide sequences from this sample produce the same CDR3. The chain employs TRBV29-1 and TRBJ2-7; 7 bases are shared with TRBD1. In germline, CDR1 is SQVTM, CDR2 ANQGSEA. Losses at the gene ends were 6 bases for V and 3 bases for J; bases not matched to a gene: 8. The CDR3 consists of 13 residues. CDR3 sequence: CSVQRDRDYEQYF. CDR3 sequence (DNA): TGCAGCGTACAGAGGGACAGAGACTACGAGCAGTACTTC.

The chain recombines TRBV7-9 with TRBJ2-4; 10 nucleotides align to TRBD1. Germline CDR1 is SEHNR and CDR2 is FQNEAQ (reference sequence). The CDR3 covers 14 residues. Trimming removed 5 bases from V and 8 bases from J; junction bases left unmatched: 6. CDR3 bases: TGTGCCAGCAGCCCTCCGGGACAGGGGTACATTCAGTACTTC. It specifies CASSPPGQGYIQYF.

The chain has TRBV4-3 and TRBJ1-5; D is perhaps TRBD1 (5 bases). The germline V gene encodes CDR1 LGHNA and CDR2 YSLEER. V lost 4 bases, J lost 6 bases, and 10 bases lay in between. This CDR3 region has 13 residues. For the CDR3, the DNA is TGCGCCAGCAGCCCAGGGTACGGTCAGCCCCAGCATTTT. It specifies CASSPGYGQPQHF.

The V gene is TRBV4-1, the J gene TRBJ2-1; 11 bases are a match to TRBD2. Germline-derived CDR1 and CDR2 are MGHRA and YSYEKL. Losses at the gene ends were 1 base for V and 6 bases for J; bases not matched to a gene: 5. The CDR3 is made up of 16 amino acids. CDR3 in DNA: TGCGCCAGCAGCCAAGTTCTAGCGGGGGGCGGCAATGAGCAGTTCTTC. This encodes CASSQVLAGGGNEQFF.

A single count supports this clone. A much larger clone lies a single base off, so this may be a read error. The rearrangement uses TRBV7-7 and TRBJ2-3; 7 bases are a match to TRBD1. The length of the CDR3 is 13 residues. V lost 5 bases, J lost 4 bases, and 3 bases stayed unmatched. Germline CDR1 reads SSHAT; CDR2 reads FNYEAQ (reference sequence). CDR3 in amino acids: CASSPGQPDTQYF. Written as DNA, the CDR3 is TGTGCCAGCAGCCCGGGACAGCCAGATACGCAGTATTTT.

The chain couples TRBV4-2 to TRBJ2-1, with 10 bases matching TRBD2. Trimming removed 0 bases from V and 2 bases from J; junction bases left unmatched: 10. The germline V gene encodes CDR1 LGHNA and CDR2 YNFKEQ. The CDR3 extends over 19 amino acids. The CDR3 nucleotides are TGTGCCAGCAGCCAAGATTTGGGGATAGCGGGGGGTCCCTACAATGAGCAGTTCTTC. It encodes CASSQDLGIAGGPYNEQFF.

The chain recombines TRBV7-2 with TRBJ2-7; 7 positions match TRBD1. The CDR3 is 14 amino acids. J gave up 4 bases and V 3 bases, and 6 bases lay outside the gene matches. Germline CDR1 and CDR2: SGHTA and FQGNSA. The DNA for the CDR3 is TGTGCCAGCAGCTTGAACAGGGGAAAGTACGAGCAGTACTTC. Translated, it gives CASSLNRGKYEQYF.

This clone showed up just a few times. The J gene is TRBJ2-2, the V gene TRBV28; a possible D gene is TRBD1 (5 bases). This CDR3 region has 12 residues. V was clipped by 8 bases and J by 4 bases, with 8 bases between them. Germline V gives CDR1 MDHEN, CDR2 SYDVKM. The CDR3 sequence: CASQGRTGELFF. CDR3 nucleotides: TGTGCCAGCCAGGGTCGCACCGGGGAGCTGTTTTTT.

This clone occurred a few times. In DNA, the CDR3 is TGCGCCAGCAGCTTGGCCGGGGGGCCCCCCAATGAGCAGTTCTTC. Its translation is CASSLAGGPPNEQFF. The rearrangement uses TRBV5-1 and TRBJ2-1; D may be TRBD2 (7 bases). V gave up 0 bases and J gave up 6 bases, with 13 bases separating them. CDR3 length: 15 amino acids. Looked up from germline, CDR1 is SGHRS and CDR2 is YFSETQ.

This chain connects TRBV29-1 to TRBJ2-7; 10 bases match TRBD1. The CDR3 loop spans 16 amino acids. Germline V gives CDR1 SQVTM, CDR2 ANQGSEA. V gave up 0 bases and J gave up 0 bases; unmatched junction bases: 5. The CDR3 protein is CSVEDRGTGASYEQYF. The CDR3 DNA sequence: TGCAGCGTTGAAGATCGGGGGACAGGGGCCTCCTACGAGCAGTACTTC.

This rearrangement joins TRBV9 to TRBJ2-3, with D perhaps matching TRBD1 (6 bases). The V and J ends lost 0 bases and 2 bases respectively, with 13 bases between them. Germline values: CDR1 SGDLS, CDR2 YYNGEE. This CDR3 is 16 amino acids long. In DNA, the CDR3 is TGTGCCAGCAGCGTAGGATGGACAGACCACACAGATACGCAGTATTTT. This encodes CASSVGWTDHTDTQYF. The full variable domain, completed using reference TRBV9 and TRBJ2-3, is DSGVTQTPKHLITATGQRVTLRCSPRSGDLSVYWYQQSLDQGLQFLIQYYNGEERAKGNILERFSAQQFPDLHSELNLSSLELGDSALYFCASSVGWTDHTDTQYFGPGTRLTVL.

This rearrangement joins TRBV9 to TRBJ2-1; 8 bases line up with TRBD2. V lost 0 bases to trimming and J lost 8 bases; unmatched junction nucleotides: 7. CDR1 and CDR2 from the germline V gene are SGDLS and YYNGEE. CDR3 size: 15 residues. The CDR3 spells CASSVEGTRRDEQFF. As DNA, the CDR3 is TGTGCCAGCAGCGTAGAGGGGACTAGGAGGGATGAGCAGTTCTTC.

This clone came up many times. V usage is TRBV4-2 and J usage is TRBJ1-4; no reliable D call. Looked up from germline, CDR1 is LGHNA and CDR2 is YNFKEQ. V was trimmed by 0 bases and J by 3 bases, leaving 8 bases between them. The CDR3 loop spans 15 amino acids. The CDR3: CASSQEWRANEKLFF. The CDR3 DNA sequence: TGTGCCAGCAGCCAAGAATGGAGGGCTAATGAAAAACTGTTTTTT.

The chain couples TRBV30 to TRBJ1-5; D is possibly TRBD1 (6 bases). Germline CDR1 and CDR2: GTSNPN and SVGIG (reference sequence). The length of the CDR3 is 14 residues. V gave up 1 base and J gave up 0 bases, with 7 bases separating them. The CDR3 loop reads CAWSGGGSNQPQHF. The CDR3, as DNA: TGTGCCTGGAGTGGAGGGGGTAGCAATCAGCCCCAGCATTTT.

The chain employs TRBV7-2 and TRBJ2-7; 11 bases match TRBD2. Germline loops: CDR1 SGHTA, CDR2 FQGNSA. This CDR3 has 18 residues. The ends lost 0 bases at V and 0 bases at J; junction bases unmatched: 7. CDR3 coding DNA: TGTGCCAGCAGCTTAGCGCCCCCCGGGACTAGCGGCTCCTACGAGCAGTACTTC. Its translation: CASSLAPPGTSGSYEQYF. Together with reference TRBV7-2 and TRBJ2-7, the CDR3 gives the full variable domain: GAGVSQSPSNKVTEKGKDVELRCDPISGHTALYWYRQSLGQGLEFLIYFQGNSAPDKSGLPSDRFSAERTGGSVSTLTIQRTQQEDSAVYLCASSLAPPGTSGSYEQYFGPGTRLTVT.

This clone was observed a few times. CDR3 loop: CASSSGTGGNQPQHF. CDR3 nucleotides: TGTGCCAGCAGCTCCGGGACAGGGGGCAATCAGCCCCAGCATTTT. The chain carries TRBV5-6 and TRBJ1-5; 10 nucleotides line up with TRBD1. V trimming: 3 bases; J trimming: 2 bases; junction bases outside the gene matches: 2. This CDR3 has 15 amino acids. Germline V gene sequence: CDR1 SGHDT, CDR2 YYEEEE.

CDR3 in amino acids: CASSSPGQATEQFF. The DNA of the CDR3 is TGTGCCAGCAGTTCACCGGGACAGGCGACGGAGCAGTTCTTC. The chain is built from TRBV28 and TRBJ2-1, with TRBD1 matching 8 bases. The CDR3 extends over 14 amino acids. Unmatched junction bases numbered 9, after V lost 4 bases and J lost 10 bases. Germline V gene data show CDR1 as MDHEN and CDR2 as SYDVKM.

CDR3 bases: TGTGCCAGCTCACCCGGACAGATACCGAACACCGGGGAGCTGTTTTTT. Translated: CASSPGQIPNTGELFF. The chain employs TRBV18 and TRBJ2-2, with D tentatively TRBD1 (6 bases). The CDR3 consists of 16 residues. CDR1 is KGHSH, CDR2 LQKENI, per germline. Trimming removed 3 bases from V and 0 bases from J, with 11 bases in between.

The chain carries TRBV30 and TRBJ2-7; 7 nucleotides line up with TRBD2. This CDR3 is built from 15 residues. V trimming: 0 bases; J trimming: 2 bases; junction bases outside the gene matches: 7. Germline V CDR1 and CDR2: GTSNPN, SVGIG (reference sequence). As DNA, the CDR3 is TGTGCCTGGAGTGTGATGGGCGGGGGACCCTACGAGCAGTACTTC. Its protein is CAWSVMGGGPYEQYF.

This clone has more than one count but fewer than ten. This chain links TRBV18 with TRBJ1-6; no firm D call. V shed 2 bases and J shed 6 bases, with 11 bases lying between them. CDR3 length equals 15 residues. The germline V gene has CDR1 KGHSH and CDR2 LQKENI. Here the CDR3 DNA reads TGTGCCAGCTCACCATGGGCGGAGGTTAATTCACCCCTCCACTTT. Translated: CASSPWAEVNSPLHF.

V is TRBV5-1 and J is TRBJ2-2; TRBD1 matches 7 bases. The V segment lost 5 bases and the J segment 4 bases; nucleotides outside the gene matches: 5. This CDR3 has 14 amino acids. CDR1 and CDR2 (germline): SGHRS, YFSETQ. The CDR3 loop reads CASRRQGPTGELFF. The CDR3 bases are TGCGCCAGCAGACGACAGGGCCCCACCGGGGAGCTGTTTTTT.

V and J are TRBV28 and TRBJ1-2, with D possibly being TRBD1 (6 bases). Trimming took off 3 bases at V and 5 bases at J, with 13 bases between the two ends. The CDR3 runs to 14 residues. Germline CDR1 MDHEN, CDR2 SYDVKM. The CDR3 DNA reads TGTGCCAGCAGTTTGCATGGGACAACGTATGGCTACACCTTC. It specifies CASSLHGTTYGYTF.

This clone turned up a few times. This chain links TRBV28 with TRBJ2-5; 9 nucleotides match TRBD1. Trimming removed 6 bases from V and 5 bases from J; junction bases left unmatched: 16. Germline V gives CDR1 MDHEN, CDR2 SYDVKM. The CDR3 is 17 residues long. CDR3 region: CASRPGQGRKGGETQYF. The CDR3 DNA follows: TGTGCCAGCAGACCGGGACAGGGTCGTAAGGGGGGGGAGACCCAGTACTTC. Complete variable domain (other parts from reference TRBV28 and TRBJ2-5): DVKVTQSSRYLVKRTGEKVFLECVQDMDHENMFWYRQDPGLGLRLIYFSYDVKMKEKGDIPEGYSVSREKKERFSLILESASTNQTSMYLCASRPGQGRKGGETQYFGPGTRLLVL.

This clone has more than one count but fewer than ten. The chain combines TRBV4-1 with TRBJ2-7, with D possibly TRBD2 on 6 matching bases. Germline lookup yields CDR1 MGHRA and CDR2 YSYEKL. Trimming cost V 0 bases and J 0 bases, with 12 bases left between them. CDR3 length equals 16 residues. The CDR3 nucleotides are TGCGCCAGCAGCCAAGATTGGGAGGTAAGCTCCTACGAGCAGTACTTC. The encoded protein is CASSQDWEVSSYEQYF.

The chain links TRBV7-9 to TRBJ1-5, with TRBD1 matching over 7 bases. Germline CDR1 is SEHNR and CDR2 is FQNEAQ (reference sequence). The CDR3 extends over 14 amino acids. The ends lost 4 bases at V and 7 bases at J; junction bases unmatched: 7. The CDR3 coding sequence is TGTGCCAGCAGCTCTCAGGGGGATGCACAGCCCCAGCATTTT. This sequence encodes CASSSQGDAQPQHF.

This clone was seen more than once but under ten times. The CDR3 spells CASSKTGTEDYEQYF. Here the CDR3 DNA reads TGTGCCAGCAGCAAAACCGGGACAGAAGATTACGAGCAGTACTTC. V and J are TRBV28 and TRBJ2-7, with TRBD1 identical over 7 bases. Germline CDR1 reads MDHEN; CDR2 reads SYDVKM. The CDR3 totals 15 residues. V was clipped by 6 bases and J by 4 bases; unmatched bases: 12. The whole variable domain, remainder taken from reference TRBV28 and TRBJ2-7, is DVKVTQSSRYLVKRTGEKVFLECVQDMDHENMFWYRQDPGLGLRLIYFSYDVKMKEKGDIPEGYSVSREKKERFSLILESASTNQTSMYLCASSKTGTEDYEQYFGPGTRLTVT.

The chain uses TRBV4-2 and TRBJ2-5, with 8 bases lining up with TRBD2. Germline V gene sequence: CDR1 LGHNA, CDR2 YNFKEQ. CDR3 length: 17 amino acids. The ends lost 4 bases at V and 5 bases at J; junction bases unmatched: 15. The CDR3 reads CASSPYVRGGRGETQYF. The CDR3 DNA reads as TGTGCCAGCAGCCCCTACGTCCGGGGGGGCCGCGGCGAGACCCAGTACTTC.

This clone appeared many times. The rearrangement uses TRBV5-1 and TRBJ2-1; TRBD2 matches 7 bases. The germline V gene has CDR1 SGHRS and CDR2 YFSETQ. V lost 1 base to trimming and J lost 5 bases; unmatched junction nucleotides: 3. The CDR3 consists of 14 residues. CDR3 sequence reads: CASSLPSGNNEQFF. CDR3 sequence (DNA): TGCGCCAGCAGCTTGCCTAGCGGCAACAATGAGCAGTTCTTC.